This T cell receptor (beta chain) was sequenced for a study of PD-L1 blockade in urothelial cancer. TCRdb's copy holds only in-frame clones and misses some; the assay was immunoSEQ multiplex PCR. In the table there are tens of thousands of clones, 80% to 85% of which are singletons. The CDR3 length is 15 residues. The V gene end was trimmed by 5 bases and the J gene end by 2 bases; junction bases not matched to a gene: 8. Germline V CDR1 and CDR2: SEHNR, FQNEAQ (reference sequence). Time point: pretreatment peripheral blood. This chain links TRBV7-9 with TRBJ2-7; 8 bases fit TRBD2. The sequenced sample was PBMCs, obtained around atezolizumab (anti-PD-L1) treatment. This receptor was obtained from a man between 60 and 75 years old with urothelial cancer. The CDR3 coding sequence is TGTGCCAGCAGCGCACAACCGGGGGGGCCCTACGAGCAGTACTTC. This translates into CASSAQPGGPYEQYF.